This T cell receptor (beta chain) stems from a study of shared clonotypes between healthy human individuals. Turning to the study itself: Every donor yielded three CD4 naive, three CD4 memory, two CD8 naive and one CD8 memory plate. Findings and limits, study-wide: Sorted-subset samples were not fully sequenced, rarefaction indicated. Naive subsets typically showed greater estimated richness than memory subsets.

Per the authors' pipeline: Because ImmunoSEQ provided only junction sequences with no quality scores, the filtering differed. Assay used: immunoSEQ multiplex PCR; TCRdb lists only in-frame clones, some missing. V and J calls plus clone size are reproduced from that table; the DNA served to infer D and trimming. The table has about 2.4 million clones, more than 80% seen once. With respect to this clone: The antigen is not known.

The V and J ends lost 6 bases and 6 bases, in that order; junction bases with no gene match: 6. This CDR3 has 14 amino acids. In germline, CDR1 is MNHEY, CDR2 SMNVEV (reference sequence). Input material: naive CD4+ T cells sorted from blood. Stated subset: CD45RA+ positively selected. The receptor comes from a man in his late teens or twenties in good health. The chain carries TRBV27 and TRBJ2-3, with TRBD2 identical over 10 bases. The CDR3 sequence is CASRLAGVFDTQYF. Here the CDR3 DNA reads TGTGCCAGCAGGCTAGCGGGGGTCTTTGATACGCAGTATTTT.